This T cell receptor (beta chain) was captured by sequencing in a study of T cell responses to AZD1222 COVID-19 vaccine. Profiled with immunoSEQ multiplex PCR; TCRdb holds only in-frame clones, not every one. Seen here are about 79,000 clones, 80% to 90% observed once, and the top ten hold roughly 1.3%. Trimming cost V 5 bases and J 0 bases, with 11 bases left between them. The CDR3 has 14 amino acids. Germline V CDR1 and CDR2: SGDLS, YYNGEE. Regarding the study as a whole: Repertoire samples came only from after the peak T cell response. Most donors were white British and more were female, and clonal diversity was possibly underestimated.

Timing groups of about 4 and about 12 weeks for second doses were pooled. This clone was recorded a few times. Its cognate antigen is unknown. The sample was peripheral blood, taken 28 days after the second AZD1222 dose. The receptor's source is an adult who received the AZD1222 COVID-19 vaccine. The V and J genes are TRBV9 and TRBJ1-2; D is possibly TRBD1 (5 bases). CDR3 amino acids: CASSAGRANYGYTF. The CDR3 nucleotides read TGTGCCAGCAGTGCGGGACGGGCTAACTATGGCTACACCTTC.